This T cell receptor beta chain was recovered during a study of T cells in localized non-small cell lung cancer. Sample share makes this clone medium-sized. Measured with immunoSEQ multiplex PCR; TCRdb has only the in-frame clones, and not every one. The sample holds around 1,700 clones; 35% to 40% are singletons and the top ten take around 40%. V lost 6 bases and J lost 0, with 8 bases in between. This CDR3 is built from 13 residues. Per the germline V gene, CDR1 is MNHGY and CDR2 is SAAAGT. This TCR was recovered from a woman aged 35 to 69 with stage II lung adenocarcinoma. Sequencing used lung tumor tissue, obtained before any cancer treatment. V usage is TRBV6-8 and J usage is TRBJ1-1; D unclear. The CDR3 DNA follows: TGTGCCAGCAGGCCACATCTGAACACTGAAGCTTTCTTT. The encoded protein is CASRPHLNTEAFF.